The sequence of this TCR beta chain was determined in a study of blood T cell repertoires in COVID-19. The repertoire was sequenced with immunoSEQ multiplex PCR; TCRdb's copy has only in-frame clones and lacks some. The repertoire includes under 80,000 clones, 82% of them detected once, and approximately 12% sits in the top ten. The J segment lost 1 base and the V segment lost 3 bases, leaving 11 bases of the junction unmatched. This CDR3 contains 17 residues. Germline CDR1 KGHSH, CDR2 LQKENI. The sample taken for sequencing was peripheral blood. The gene calls are TRBV18 and TRBJ1-1; TRBD1 matches at 7 bases. The origin of this receptor is a man aged 45-60 years with acute or convalescent COVID-19. The CDR3 loop is CASSPRSVGTANTEAFF. The CDR3 DNA reads as TGTGCCAGCTCACCGAGGAGCGTCGGGACAGCGAACACTGAAGCTTTCTTT.